This TCR beta chain was sequenced during a study of shared clonotypes between healthy human individuals. Study-wide findings and caveats: Naive subsets typically showed greater estimated richness than memory subsets.

TCRdb's table, derived via immunoSEQ multiplex PCR, lists solely in-frame clones and lacks some. Among about a million clones listed, under 80% were seen once. The study drew all its donors from Caucasian adults living in Nashville, Tennessee. Remarks on this clone: The target antigen is unknown.

Losses at the gene ends were 4 bases for V and 3 bases for J; bases not matched to a gene: 2. The CDR3 length is 14 residues. Germline V gives CDR1 MGHDK, CDR2 SYGVNS. Specimen: memory CD4+ T cells sorted from blood. Stated subset: CD45RA-negative fraction. The receptor was derived from a man aged 18 to 30 in good health. This sequence joins TRBV25-1 and TRBJ1-3, with 8 positions matching TRBD1. CDR3 sequence reads: CASSATGGGNTIYF. Written as DNA, the CDR3 is TGTGCCAGCAGTGCAACAGGGGGTGGAAACACCATATATTTT.